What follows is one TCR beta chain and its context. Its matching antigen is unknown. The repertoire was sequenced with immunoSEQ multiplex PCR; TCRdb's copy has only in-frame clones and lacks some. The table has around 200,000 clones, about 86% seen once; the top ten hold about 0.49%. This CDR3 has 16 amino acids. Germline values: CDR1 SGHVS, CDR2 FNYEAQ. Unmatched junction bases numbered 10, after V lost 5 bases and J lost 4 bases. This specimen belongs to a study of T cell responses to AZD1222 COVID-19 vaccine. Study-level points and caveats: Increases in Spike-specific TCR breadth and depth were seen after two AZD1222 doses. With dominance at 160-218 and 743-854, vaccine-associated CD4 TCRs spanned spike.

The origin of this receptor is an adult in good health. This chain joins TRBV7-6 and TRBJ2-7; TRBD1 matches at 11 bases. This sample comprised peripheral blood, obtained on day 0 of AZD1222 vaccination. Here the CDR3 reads CASSASTGQGGYEQYF. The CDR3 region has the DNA TGTGCCAGCAGCGCGTCCACGGGACAGGGGGGTTACGAGCAGTACTTC.